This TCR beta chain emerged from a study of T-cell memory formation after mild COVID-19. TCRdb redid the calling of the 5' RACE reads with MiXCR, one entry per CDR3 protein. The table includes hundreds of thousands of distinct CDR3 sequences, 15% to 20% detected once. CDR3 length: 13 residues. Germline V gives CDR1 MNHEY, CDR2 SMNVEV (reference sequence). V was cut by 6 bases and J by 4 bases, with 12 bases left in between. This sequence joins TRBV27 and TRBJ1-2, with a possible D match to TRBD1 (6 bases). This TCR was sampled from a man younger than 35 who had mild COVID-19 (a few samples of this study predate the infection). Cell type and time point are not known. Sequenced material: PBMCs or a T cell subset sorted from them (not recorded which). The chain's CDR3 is CASRSRGVYGYTF. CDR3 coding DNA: TGTGCCAGCAGGTCGAGGGGGGTCTATGGCTACACCTTC.